This TCR beta chain was sequenced for a study of blood T cells in healthy people across ages. Findings of the study overall: Whereas aged donors had fewer naive CD4+ cells, long-lived donors had more of them and higher diversity. PBMCs were not sorted, which prevented a conclusive comparison of naive versus antigen-experienced cells.

A second PCR of about 7 to 11 cycles used a sample-barcoded 5' primer and a J-beta primer mix. TCRdb reprocessed the 5' RACE reads via MiXCR and lists one record per CDR3 protein. The table lists 650,000 to 800,000 distinct CDR3 sequences, under 45% of them singletons, with about a fifth in the top ten. This clonotype was detected only a few times. The antigen is not known. Germline V gives CDR1 SNHLY, CDR2 FYNNEI. With 7 bases removed from V and 5 bases from J, the gap between germline ends came to 11 bases. The CDR3 has 12 residues. The clonotype originates from a man in his 60s in good health. The sequenced material came from blood. This chain uses TRBV2 with TRBJ2-5; possibly TRBD1 for D (5 bases). For the CDR3, the DNA is TGTGCCAGCAAAGGGGATAGGGAGACCCAGTACTTC. Its translation is CASKGDRETQYF.